The source of this TCR beta chain is a study of control samples from healthy donors and cancer patients. Germline V gives CDR1 MNHEY, CDR2 SVGEGT. The V gene lost 5 bases and the J gene lost 2 bases, with 17 bases spanning the gap. The CDR3 is 16 residues long. TCRdb keeps only in-frame clones here, not all; method: immunoSEQ multiplex PCR. The sample holds about 55,000 clones, around 96% seen once. The chain recombines TRBV6-2 or TRBV6-3 with TRBJ2-3; perhaps TRBD2 as D (6 bases). Source material: blood. The source is a woman under 30 in good health. CDR3 nucleotide sequence: TGTGCCAGCAGTATACACGGGACTGCTCACACAGATACGCAGTATTTT. This encodes CASSIHGTAHTDTQYF.